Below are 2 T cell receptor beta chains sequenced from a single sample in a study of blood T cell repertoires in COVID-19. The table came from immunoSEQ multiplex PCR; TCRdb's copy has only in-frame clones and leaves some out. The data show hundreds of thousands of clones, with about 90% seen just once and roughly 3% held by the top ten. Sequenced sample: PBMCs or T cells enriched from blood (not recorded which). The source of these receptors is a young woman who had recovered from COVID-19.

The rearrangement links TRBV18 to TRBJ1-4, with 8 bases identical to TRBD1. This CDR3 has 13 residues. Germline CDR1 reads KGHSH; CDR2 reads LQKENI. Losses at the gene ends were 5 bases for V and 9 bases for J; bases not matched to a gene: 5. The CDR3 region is CASSGDRTQKLFF. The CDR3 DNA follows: TGTGCCAGCTCAGGGGACAGGACCCAAAAACTGTTTTTT.

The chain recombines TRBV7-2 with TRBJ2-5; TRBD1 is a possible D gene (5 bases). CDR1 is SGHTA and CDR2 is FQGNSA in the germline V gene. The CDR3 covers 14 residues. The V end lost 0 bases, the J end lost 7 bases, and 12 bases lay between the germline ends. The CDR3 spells CASSLAGQDTTQYF. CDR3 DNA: TGTGCCAGCAGCTTAGCGGGGCAGGATACGACCCAGTACTTC.